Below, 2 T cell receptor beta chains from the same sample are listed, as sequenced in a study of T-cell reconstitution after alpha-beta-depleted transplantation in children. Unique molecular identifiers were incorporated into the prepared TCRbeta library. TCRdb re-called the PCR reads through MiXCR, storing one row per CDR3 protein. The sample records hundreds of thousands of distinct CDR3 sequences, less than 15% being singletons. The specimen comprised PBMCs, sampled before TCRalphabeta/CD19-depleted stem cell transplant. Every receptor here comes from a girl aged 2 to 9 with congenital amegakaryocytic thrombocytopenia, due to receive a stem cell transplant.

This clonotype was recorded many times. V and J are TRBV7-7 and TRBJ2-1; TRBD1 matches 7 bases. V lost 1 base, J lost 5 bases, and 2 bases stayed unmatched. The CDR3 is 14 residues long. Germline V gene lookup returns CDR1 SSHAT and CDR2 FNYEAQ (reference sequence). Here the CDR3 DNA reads TGTGCCAGCAGCTTAGTCGGGACAGACAATGAGCAGTTCTTC. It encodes CASSLVGTDNEQFF.

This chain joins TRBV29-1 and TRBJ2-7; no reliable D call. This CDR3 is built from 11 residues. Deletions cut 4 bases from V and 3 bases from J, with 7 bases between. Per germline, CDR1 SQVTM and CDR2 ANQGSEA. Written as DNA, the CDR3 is TGCAGCGTTGGTTCTGTCTACGAGCAGTACTTC. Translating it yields CSVGSVYEQYF.